This T cell receptor beta chain was profiled in a study of Ad26.COV2.S vaccination and SARS-CoV-2 variants. Overall study: Donor was in the COV1001 Ad26.COV2.S trial arm.

Repertoires were generated with immunoSEQ multiplex PCR, while TCRdb's copy carries only in-frame clones and drops some. The data contain 350,000 to 500,000 clones, 85% to 90% of them singletons. Treatment indicated: 19 received Ad26.COV2.S at low or high dose, single or two shots; 5 received placebo; per-sample allocation not given. Following the first vaccine or placebo injection, samples were taken on day 63. V lost 4 bases to trimming and J lost 0 bases, with 13 bases between them. This CDR3 spans 17 amino acids. CDR1 is SGHAT, CDR2 FQNNGV, per germline. This rearrangement joins TRBV11-2 to TRBJ1-6; possible D gene TRBD1, 6 bases. The sequence came from a person aged 18-60 years who received the Ad26.COV2.S COVID-19 vaccine or a placebo. The sample in question was peripheral blood, obtained in a trial of Ad26.COV2.S vaccine versus placebo. CDR3 sequence: CASSWGGQPSYNSPLHF. The CDR3, as DNA: TGTGCCAGCAGCTGGGGGGGACAACCCTCCTATAATTCACCCCTCCACTTT.